A selection of T cell receptor beta chains follows, all from one sample in a study of blood T cell repertoires in COVID-19. Repertoires were generated with immunoSEQ multiplex PCR, while TCRdb's copy carries only in-frame clones and drops some. The sample yields under 200,000 clones, 84% seen once. Material: peripheral blood. The receptors derive from a man aged 35 to 55 who had recovered from COVID-19. CDR3s include the opening cysteine and the closing phenylalanine or tryptophan. The D gene is left open where the match is weak. For some rows the clone size is stated as once, few or many, or as a class when expanded; others skip it.

abundance,d_gene,j_gene,v_gene,CDR3nt,CDR3aa
-,TRBD1,TRBJ1-5,TRBV9,TGTGCCAGCAGCTTAGGGGATTGGACAGGTAATCAGCCCCAGCATTTT,CASSLGDWTGNQPQHF
-,TRBD1,TRBJ2-5,TRBV2,TGTGCCAGCAGCCCACGGACAGGGGGACAGGTGACCCAGTACTTC,CASSPRTGGQVTQYF
-,TRBD1,TRBJ2-1,TRBV5-5,TGTGCCAGCGGCAGACAGGGGGCGTCCTACAATGAGCAGTTCTTC,CASGRQGASYNEQFF
-,-,TRBJ1-1,TRBV29-1,TGCAGCGTTGAAGGGGGAGCCGGGACTGAAGCTTTCTTT,CSVEGGAGTEAFF
few,TRBD1,TRBJ1-2,TRBV5-5,TGTGCCAGCAGCTTGCAGGACAGGGGGCCAGGATATGGCTACACCTTC,CASSLQDRGPGYGYTF
-,TRBD2,TRBJ2-7,TRBV6-5,TGTGCCAGCAGTCACGGGGGGGATACGTACGAGCAGTACTTC,CASSHGGDTYEQYF
-,-,TRBJ2-2,TRBV5-4,TGTGCCAGCTTCCCCAGGGGGGCCCTATCCGGGGAGCTGTTTTTT,CASFPRGALSGELFF
-,-,TRBJ1-1,TRBV27,TGTGCCAGCAGTTTAGGGAGAAACACTGAAGCTTTCTTT,CASSLGRNTEAFF
-,TRBD2,TRBJ2-7,TRBV12-5,TGTGCTAGTGCCCAACCCAATTGGGACTACGGACACGAGCAGTACTTC,CASAQPNWDYGHEQYF
-,-,TRBJ2-3,TRBV6-2/TRBV6-3,TGTGCCAGCAACCCCCGTGGCGCGGACACAGATACGCAGTATTTT,CASNPRGADTDTQYF
-,-,TRBJ1-5,TRBV6-5,TGTGCCAGCAGTACAGGGTTCAATCAGCCCCAGCATTTT,CASSTGFNQPQHF
-,TRBD2,TRBJ2-2,TRBV5-5,TGTGCCAGCAGCTTCGCGGGGACTAGCGTTGGCACCGGGGAGCTGTTTTTT,CASSFAGTSVGTGELFF
-,TRBD1,TRBJ1-6,TRBV5-4,TGTGCCAGCAGCACAGGGGACTCACCCCTCCACTTT,CASSTGDSPLHF
-,-,TRBJ2-7,TRBV7-9,TGTGCCAGCAGCCCCCGGGACATGGAAGACTACGAGCAGTACTTC,CASSPRDMEDYEQYF
-,TRBD2,TRBJ2-5,TRBV11-3,TGTGCCAGCAAAGCGGGGGCGGGTGAGACCCAGTACTTC,CASKAGAGETQYF
-,TRBD2,TRBJ2-3,TRBV6-2/TRBV6-3,TGTGCCAGCAGCCCCGGGACTAGCGGGAGCCGCACAGATACGCAGTATTTT,CASSPGTSGSRTDTQYF
-,-,TRBJ2-1,TRBV9,TGTGCCAGCAGCGGGACACCTCTCTACAATGAGCAGTTCTTC,CASSGTPLYNEQFF